These 10 T cell receptor beta chains originate from one sample sequenced in a study of cytomegalovirus exposure and HLA in healthy donors. 13 Jbeta primers and 60 Vbeta primers were used for the PCR. Data came from immunoSEQ multiplex PCR; TCRdb stores just in-frame clones and leaves some out. The sample has approximately 140,000 clones; around 73% are singletons. Sequencing was done on a sample of PBMCs. The receptors here all came from a female donor in good health and CMV-seronegative.

The chain uses TRBV9 and TRBJ1-2, with D maybe TRBD1 (6 bases). CDR3 length equals 15 residues. The germline V gene encodes CDR1 SGDLS and CDR2 YYNGEE. V was trimmed by 1 base and J by 10 bases, leaving 20 bases between them. The CDR3 DNA reads as TGTGCCAGCAGCGTAAGGGGGTTAGCCCCAGGGCCCTACACCTTC. This sequence encodes CASSVRGLAPGPYTF.

V gene TRBV7-6 combines with J gene TRBJ2-2, with D hard to call. Germline lookup yields CDR1 SGHVS and CDR2 FNYEAQ. CDR3 length: 14 residues. Trimming stripped 5 bases from V and 4 bases from J, with 11 bases between. The CDR3 spells CASSLTTVTGELFF. The CDR3 DNA reads as TGTGCCAGCAGCCTCACCACAGTCACCGGGGAGCTGTTTTTT.

The chain links TRBV27 to TRBJ1-4; D may be TRBD1 (5 bases). CDR3 length: 16 residues. Germline V gene data show CDR1 as MNHEY and CDR2 as SMNVEV (reference sequence). Trimming stripped 4 bases from V and 5 bases from J, with 17 bases between. CDR3 protein: CASSSDMDKANEKLFF. In DNA, the CDR3 is TGTGCCAGCAGTTCGGATATGGACAAAGCAAATGAAAAACTGTTTTTT.

The V gene is TRBV6-4, the J gene TRBJ2-1, with TRBD2 as a possible D gene (6 bases). The CDR3 is 15 residues long. V was trimmed by 4 bases and J by 9 bases, leaving 19 bases between them. Germline V lookup: CDR1 MRHNA, CDR2 SNTAGT. This CDR3 is CASSVERLELFEQFF. The CDR3 DNA follows: TGTGCCAGCAGTGTTGAGAGACTAGAGCTTTTTGAGCAGTTCTTC.

The J gene is TRBJ2-3, the V gene TRBV28; weak D call: TRBD1 (6 bases). Germline CDR1 is MDHEN and CDR2 is SYDVKM. CDR3 length: 13 amino acids. Between the trimmed V and J ends, which lost 7 bases and 2 bases, there was a span of 10 bases. The DNA for the CDR3 is TGTGCCAGCACCAGGGGTTTCACAGATACGCAGTATTTT. It codes for CASTRGFTDTQYF.

The genes are TRBV9 and TRBJ1-2; D unresolved. Germline CDR1 and CDR2: SGDLS and YYNGEE. The CDR3 length is 16 residues. V was cut by 3 bases and J by 4 bases, with 19 bases left in between. The CDR3 coding sequence is TGTGCCAGCAGCGGAGAACAGCTCTTCTCTATCTATGGCTACACCTTC. Residues: CASSGEQLFSIYGYTF.

This clone has only a few counts. The chain joins TRBV30 to TRBJ1-1, with 7 bases lining up with TRBD1. Germline CDR1 and CDR2: GTSNPN and SVGIG (reference sequence). Trimming cost V 0 bases and J 3 bases; bases outside gene matches: 1. The CDR3 covers 13 residues. CDR3 in amino acids: CAWSVDRDTEAFF. The CDR3 nucleotides read TGTGCCTGGAGTGTAGACAGGGACACTGAAGCTTTCTTT.

The chain uses TRBV5-1 and TRBJ2-7; 11 bases align to TRBD2. This CDR3 comprises 15 residues. J gave up 6 bases and V 4 bases, and 9 bases lay outside the gene matches. Per germline, CDR1 SGHRS and CDR2 YFSETQ. The CDR3 region is CASSLGTSGLSEQYF. The CDR3 DNA is TGCGCCAGCAGCCTGGGGACTAGCGGCCTCAGCGAGCAGTACTTC.

V and J are TRBV5-8 and TRBJ1-5; TRBD1 agrees at 8 bases. Unmatched junction bases numbered 6, after V lost 4 bases and J lost 0 bases. The germline gives CDR1 SGHTS, CDR2 YDEGEE. This CDR3 is 16 amino acids long. The chain's CDR3 is CASSAGTGYSNQPQHF. DNA for the CDR3: TGTGCCAGCAGCGCCGGGACAGGTTATAGCAATCAGCCCCAGCATTTT. The whole variable domain, remainder taken from reference TRBV5-8 and TRBJ1-5, is EAGVTQSPTHLIKTRGQQATLRCSPISGHTSVYWYQQALGLGLQFLLWYDEGEERNRGNFPPRFSGRQFPNYSSELNVNALELEDSALYLCASSAGTGYSNQPQHFGDGTRLSIL.

The chain combines TRBV12-5 with TRBJ1-5, with 8 bases fitting TRBD1. CDR3 length: 14 amino acids. With 6 bases clipped from V and 1 base from J, the junction kept 2 bases outside the gene matches. Germline CDR1 is LGHNT and CDR2 is FRNRAP. The CDR3 DNA is TGTGCTAGTGGGCAGGGGGCGAGCAATCAGCCCCAGCATTTT. Its translation: CASGQGASNQPQHF.